Presented here are 17 T cell receptor beta chains from one specimen sequenced in a study of T cells in Graves' hyperthyroidism and ophthalmopathy. Amplification yielded TCR beta CDR3 regions, with RNA transcripts as the source. HTBI primers were employed in a first-round RT-PCR of the TCR CDR3. MiXCR, applied by TCRdb to the multiplex PCR reads, yields one record per CDR3 protein. The profile covers a few hundred thousand distinct CDR3 sequences, with about 45% appearing a single time and around 44% taken by the ten largest. The sequencing input was peripheral blood or thyroid tissue (not recorded which). These receptors were collected from an adult woman with Graves' disease, either hyperthyroidism or ophthalmopathy (not recorded which).

The J gene is TRBJ2-7, the V gene TRBV10-3; 10 nucleotides align to TRBD2. Germline V gene lookup returns CDR1 ENHRY and CDR2 SYGVKD. J gave up 4 bases and V 4 bases, and 4 bases lay outside the gene matches. This CDR3 region has 14 residues. CDR3 sequence reads: CAISGVAGGYEQYF. The CDR3 coding sequence is TGTGCCATCAGTGGTGTAGCGGGGGGATACGAGCAGTACTTC.

This clonotype was seen a single time. V and J are TRBV29-1 and TRBJ2-6, with 8 positions matching TRBD1. The CDR3 extends over 16 amino acids. CDR1 SQVTM and CDR2 ANQGSEA come from the germline V gene. With V trimmed by 8 bases and J by 1 base, 10 bases remained unmatched. Written as DNA, the CDR3 is TGCAGCCTTAAAGTCAACAGGGGGTCTGGGGCCAACGTCCTGACTTTC. Translating gives CSLKVNRGSGANVLTF.

Ten or more counts support this clonotype. The chain has TRBV14 and TRBJ2-5; 10 bases are shared with TRBD1. The CDR3 consists of 16 residues. Trimming took 1 base from V and 2 from J; bases not matched to a gene: 4. In germline, CDR1 is SGHDN, CDR2 FVKESK. Here the CDR3 reads CASSQGDRGGQETQYF. In DNA, the CDR3 is TGTGCCAGCAGCCAAGGGGACAGGGGAGGTCAAGAGACCCAGTACTTC.

This clonotype has a count of ten or more. This chain connects TRBV28 to TRBJ1-3, with 9 bases lining up with TRBD1. The germline V gene encodes CDR1 MDHEN and CDR2 SYDVKM. The junction had 10 bases not matched to a gene; V was cut back by 5 bases and J by 8 bases. The length of the CDR3 is 15 residues. The CDR3 DNA sequence: TGTGCCAGCAGTGTTACCGGGACAGGGATCGACACCATATATTTT. Translating gives CASSVTGTGIDTIYF.

The gene calls are TRBV10-1 and TRBJ2-5, with 8 bases aligning to TRBD2. The J segment lost 4 bases and the V segment lost 3 bases, leaving 10 bases of the junction unmatched. The germline CDR1 and CDR2 sequences are WNHNN and SYGVQD (reference sequence). This CDR3 is 16 amino acids long. CDR3 coding DNA: TGCGCCAGCAGTGACCCACCCGGGCTAGCGGGAGAGACCCAGTACTTC. Protein product: CASSDPPGLAGETQYF.

Notes on this clonotype: This could be a read error, since a much larger clone is one nucleotide away. The chain uses TRBV10-3 and TRBJ2-5; D perhaps matches TRBD2 (5 bases). Germline lookup yields CDR1 ENHRY and CDR2 SYGVKD. The CDR3 is 14 amino acids. Here the CDR3 DNA reads TGTGCCACCAGTGATCAAGGACTGCAAGAGACCCGGTACTTC. Translated, it gives CATSDQGLQETRYF.

The chain recombines TRBV10-3 with TRBJ2-7; 10 bases line up with TRBD2. The CDR3 has 14 amino acids. V trimming: 9 bases; J trimming: 4 bases; junction bases outside the gene matches: 9. Germline V CDR1 and CDR2: ENHRY, SYGVKD. CDR3 DNA: TGTGCCATTAGCGAGCGGGAGGGGTTATACGAGCAGTACTTC. Amino acids: CAISEREGLYEQYF.

Ten or more counts support this clonotype. The rearrangement links TRBV5-5 to TRBJ2-5; the D gene could be TRBD1 or TRBD2 (6 bases each). Germline V gene data show CDR1 as SGHKS and CDR2 as YYEKEE (reference sequence). V gave up 2 bases and J gave up 4 bases, with 18 bases separating them. The CDR3 contains 16 residues. The CDR3 loop reads CASSFLLGQRAETQYF. In DNA, the CDR3 is TGTGCCAGCAGCTTTCTGCTTGGACAGCGGGCAGAGACCCAGTACTTC.

The V call is TRBV10-3, the J call TRBJ1-4; a possible D gene is TRBD1 (5 bases). The CDR3 length is 14 residues. Germline lookup yields CDR1 ENHRY and CDR2 SYGVKD. V gave up 6 bases and J gave up 6 bases, with 14 bases separating them. DNA of the CDR3: TGTGCCATCAGCAGCGGGACCCTAGATGAAAAACTGTTTTTT. Its protein product is CAISSGTLDEKLFF.

This clonotype was detected only a few times. One end of the junction is discordant with germline, which a read error may explain. The chain combines TRBV7-7 with TRBJ2-5; D remains ambiguous. Germline V CDR1 and CDR2: SSHAT, FNYEAQ (reference sequence). The CDR3 is 14 residues long. CDR3 sequence: CASSLDMTKRTQYF. The CDR3 nucleotides read TGTGCTAGCAGCTTAGACATGACCAAGAGAACCCAGTACTTC.

This clonotype was seen ten or more times. This chain connects TRBV19 to TRBJ2-7, with 9 bases lining up with TRBD1. The germline CDR1 and CDR2 sequences are LNHDA and SQIVND (reference sequence). There are 16 residues in the CDR3. Unmatched junction bases numbered 12, after V lost 4 bases and J lost 5 bases. CDR3 sequence (DNA): TGTGCCAGTAGTAGACCTTGGACAGGGGAAAACCACGAGCAGTACTTC. Its translation is CASSRPWTGENHEQYF.

The table lists this clonotype with many counts. The V and J genes are TRBV5-8 and TRBJ1-1; a weak D match, TRBD1 (6 bases). V dropped 4 bases and J dropped 5 bases, with 9 bases sitting between them. CDR1 and CDR2 from the germline V gene are SGHTS and YDEGEE. CDR3 length: 12 residues. The CDR3 nucleotides read TGTGCCAGCAGCACTGACAGGACTGAAGCTTTCTTT. It encodes CASSTDRTEAFF.

This CDR3 reads CASSMTQGAQYF. The CDR3 bases are TGTGCCAGCAGCATGACACAGGGAGCGCAGTACTTC. The chain links TRBV7-8 to TRBJ2-7; tentative D call: TRBD1 (6 bases). V lost 5 bases and J 9 bases, leaving 14 bases between the germline ends. CDR1 is SGHVS and CDR2 is FQNEAQ in the germline V gene. The CDR3 has 12 amino acids.

J is TRBJ2-6 and V is TRBV7-9; no reliable D call. CDR1 and CDR2 (germline): SEHNR, FQNEAQ (reference sequence). CDR3 length: 16 residues. V gave up 0 bases and J gave up 1 base, with 7 bases separating them. CDR3 region: CASSLAVPSGANVLTF. In DNA, the CDR3 is TGTGCCAGCAGCTTAGCAGTACCGTCTGGGGCCAACGTCCTGACTTTC.

This clonotype was counted once. The final CDR3 position lacks the conserved phenylalanine or tryptophan, pointing to a likely read error. The DNA is left out, because the CDR3 cannot be placed on it with certainty; the CDR3 is given as TCRdb lists it. The V call is TRBV20-1, the J call TRBJ2-5; the listed D gene, TRBD1, was not tested against the DNA. The CDR3 length is 16 residues, termini included. CDR1 is DFQATT and CDR2 is SNEGSKA in the germline V gene (reference sequence). CDR3 sequence: CSAMDSLHNYGYTFGS.

The rearrangement links TRBV7-9 to TRBJ2-7; D gene unclear. From germline, CDR1 is SEHNR and CDR2 FQNEAQ (reference sequence). This CDR3 spans 13 amino acids. With 6 bases removed from V and 3 bases from J, the gap between germline ends came to 12 bases. The CDR3 coding sequence is TGTGCCAGCAGTTCTGCACCTGTCTACGAGCAGTACTTC. Translating it yields CASSSAPVYEQYF.

The V and J genes are TRBV6-5 and TRBJ2-5; D may be TRBD2 (5 bases). Trimming took off 0 bases at V and 5 bases at J, with 16 bases between the two ends. The CDR3 totals 16 residues. Germline lookup yields CDR1 MNHEY and CDR2 SVGAGI. As DNA, the CDR3 is TGTGCCAGCAGTTACTCGAACAATCCCTGGGAGGAGACCCAGTACTTC. Encoded protein: CASSYSNNPWEETQYF.